One and the same sample provided the 23 T cell receptor beta chains below, sequenced in a study of T-cell reconstitution after alpha-beta-depleted transplantation in children (dated by TCRdb to 2016 to 2017). Library method: PCR. The sequencer was an Illumina HiSeq 2500. TCR libraries were prepared with molecular barcoding, using unique molecular identifiers to normalize TCRbeta repertoire quantification. TCRdb handled the public reads itself, with Q25 trimming in fastp and clone calling in MiXCR, and kept productive beta chains. Rows with a matching CDR3 protein are joined into one entry that keeps the most common DNA and genes. Recorded for this sample are roughly 20,000 distinct CDR3 sequences; roughly 11% of them occurred a single time. The ten top clones hold roughly 25% of the sample. Sequences were derived from PBMCs from the stem cell graft donor, sampled from the stem cell graft. All receptors derive from a human donor who donated a stem cell graft to a child with chronic granulomatous disease.

This clonotype was detected ten times or more. This chain links TRBV12-3 or TRBV12-4 with TRBJ2-7, with 9 bases lining up with TRBD1. This CDR3 has 15 amino acids. Losses at the gene ends were 3 bases for V and 6 bases for J; bases not matched to a gene: 9. This chain's CDR3 is CASSFQWDRECEQYF. For the CDR3, the DNA is TGTGCCAGCAGTTTTCAGTGGGACAGGGAGTGCGAGCAGTACTTC.

Many counts were recorded for this clonotype. This sequence joins TRBV6-2 or TRBV6-3 and TRBJ2-1; 7 positions match TRBD2. The CDR3 extends over 14 amino acids. From germline, CDR1 is MNHEY and CDR2 SVGEGT. After removal of 8 bases from V and 5 bases from J, the junction contained 9 bases not matched to a gene. CDR3 sequence: CASALTSANNEQFF. The CDR3 region has the DNA TGTGCCAGCGCCCTAACTAGCGCCAACAATGAGCAGTTCTTC.

This clonotype appeared many times. This chain uses TRBV20-1 with TRBJ2-1, with 16 bases lining up with TRBD2. Trimming at V came to 5 bases and at J to 5 bases, leaving 12 bases not matched to a gene. Germline V gene lookup returns CDR1 DFQATT and CDR2 SNEGSKA (reference sequence). The CDR3 extends over 18 amino acids. The DNA for the CDR3 is TGCAGTGCTTCTAGTCCCGGGACTAGCGGGGGGGCCCACAATGAGCAGTTCTTC. Translating gives CSASSPGTSGGAHNEQFF.

This clonotype turned up a few times. The gene calls are TRBV2 and TRBJ2-5; the D gene is possibly TRBD2 (6 bases). The CDR3 is 14 amino acids. Trimming removed 6 bases at V and 0 bases at J, with 11 bases between. Germline V gene data show CDR1 as SNHLY and CDR2 as FYNNEI. DNA of the CDR3: TGTGCCAGCAGCGATCGGGGGAACCAAGAGACCCAGTACTTC. Translated: CASSDRGNQETQYF. The entire variable domain, with the rest obtained from reference TRBV2 and TRBJ2-5, is as follows: EPEVTQTPSHQVTQMGQEVILRCVPISNHLYFYWYRQILGQKVEFLVSFYNNEISEKSEIFDDQFSVERPDGSNFTLKIRSTKLEDSAMYFCASSDRGNQETQYFGPGTRLLVL.

This clonotype appeared many times. This sequence joins TRBV20-1 and TRBJ1-1; TRBD1 aligns across 7 bases. Germline V gene data show CDR1 as DFQATT and CDR2 as SNEGSKA (reference sequence). V lost 1 base, J lost 1 base, and 9 bases stayed unmatched. CDR3 length: 16 amino acids. CDR3 region: CSARVGGNLRNTEAFF. CDR3 nucleotide sequence: TGCAGTGCTAGAGTAGGGGGCAACCTCAGGAACACTGAAGCTTTCTTT.

Many counts were recorded for this clonotype. This chain links TRBV6-5 with TRBJ2-3, with TRBD1 identical over 9 bases. The CDR3 has 15 residues. Trimming cost V 4 bases and J 2 bases; bases outside gene matches: 4. Germline CDR1 reads MNHEY; CDR2 reads SVGAGI. The CDR3 DNA sequence: TGTGCCAGCAGTTCAGACAGGGGGTTCACAGATACGCAGTATTTT. As protein: CASSSDRGFTDTQYF.

The table lists this clonotype with many counts. The rearrangement joins TRBV7-9 to TRBJ2-1, with 9 bases identical to TRBD1. There are 14 residues in the CDR3. V shed 5 bases, J shed 4 bases, and the junction held 3 bases outside the gene matches. From germline, CDR1 is SEHNR and CDR2 FQNEAQ (reference sequence). The CDR3 DNA sequence: TGTGCCAGCAGCCACGGACAGGGGTACAATGAGCAGTTCTTC. It specifies CASSHGQGYNEQFF.

The V and J genes are TRBV5-1 and TRBJ2-7; TRBD2 aligns across 7 bases. V lost 0 bases to trimming and J lost 4 bases; unmatched junction nucleotides: 7. The germline V gene encodes CDR1 SGHRS and CDR2 YFSETQ. This CDR3 contains 15 residues. This CDR3 is CASSLAPGLPYEQYF. CDR3 bases: TGCGCCAGCAGCTTGGCGCCGGGACTACCTTACGAGCAGTACTTC. Based on the CDR3 plus reference TRBV5-1 and TRBJ2-7, the full variable domain is KAGVTQTPRYLIKTRGQQVTLSCSPISGHRSVSWYQQTPGQGLQFLFEYFSETQRNKGNFPGRFSGRQFSNSRSEMNVSTLELGDSALYLCASSLAPGLPYEQYFGPGTRLTVT.

This clonotype was observed a few times. The chain's CDR3 is CASMRAGRLNTGELFF. CDR3 nucleotides: TGTGCCAGTATGAGGGCGGGACGATTGAACACCGGGGAGCTGTTTTTT. The chain is built from TRBV19 and TRBJ2-2, with a possible D match to TRBD2 (6 bases). This CDR3 contains 16 residues. Per germline, CDR1 LNHDA and CDR2 SQIVND (reference sequence). Between the trimmed V and J ends, which lost 7 bases and 1 base, there was a span of 16 bases.

A remark on this clonotype: A much larger clonotype is one base distant, so this may be a read error. The rearrangement uses TRBV7-9 and TRBJ2-6, with D perhaps matching TRBD1 (5 bases). CDR3 length: 16 residues. Germline loops: CDR1 SEHNR, CDR2 FQNEAQ (reference sequence). The CDR3 spells CASSLGSNSGANGLTF. The CDR3 DNA reads as TGTGCCAGCAGCTTAGGGTCCAACTCTGGGGCCAACGGCCTGACTTTC.

There are many counts of this clonotype. The V call is TRBV20-1, the J call TRBJ2-7, with a possible D match to TRBD1 (6 bases). The CDR3 has 14 residues. V was pared by 3 bases and J by 0 bases, with 12 bases between. Looked up from germline, CDR1 is DFQATT and CDR2 is SNEGSKA (reference sequence). CDR3 residues: CSARNQGNSYEQYF. In nucleotides, the CDR3 is TGCAGTGCTAGGAACCAGGGGAACTCCTACGAGCAGTACTTC.

The CDR3 DNA reads as TGTGCCTTCAGTTTAGCGCTAAGTCGGGACCGACCGCTGTATGAGCAGTTCTTC. Translated, it gives CAFSLALSRDRPLYEQFF. The chain links TRBV12-3 or TRBV12-4 to TRBJ2-1; D possibly matches TRBD1 or TRBD2 (5 bases each). This CDR3 is 18 amino acids long. Between the trimmed V and J ends, which lost 11 bases and 8 bases, there was a span of 34 bases.

The chain employs TRBV6-2 or TRBV6-3 and TRBJ2-7, with TRBD2 matching 7 bases. Germline values: CDR1 MNHEY, CDR2 SVGEGT. This CDR3 comprises 13 residues. V shed 8 bases, J shed 2 bases, and the junction held 6 bases outside the gene matches. This CDR3 is CASGREFTYEQYF. DNA for the CDR3: TGTGCCAGCGGGCGGGAGTTTACCTACGAGCAGTACTTC.

This clonotype was detected many times. The chain links TRBV27 to TRBJ2-5; weak D call: TRBD1 (6 bases). The CDR3 runs to 11 residues. Germline CDR1 is MNHEY and CDR2 is SMNVEV (reference sequence). CDR3 protein: CAGGFQETQYF. The CDR3 DNA reads TGTGCAGGGGGTTTCCAAGAGACCCAGTACTTC.

This clonotype was recorded many times. The chain couples TRBV3-1 to TRBJ2-3; unclear D gene. The V and J ends lost 0 bases and 0 bases respectively, with 13 bases between them. Germline V gene data show CDR1 as LGHDT and CDR2 as YNNKEL (reference sequence). The CDR3 length is 17 residues. In DNA form, the CDR3 reads TGTGCCAGCAGCCAAGAGAATGGGCTAGTAAGCACAGATACGCAGTATTTT. The encoded protein is CASSQENGLVSTDTQYF.

This clonotype was seen at least ten times. The V and J genes are TRBV5-4 and TRBJ2-3; TRBD1 matches at 9 bases. V dropped 4 bases and J dropped 2; count of bases not matched to a gene: 5. Germline loops: CDR1 SGHNT, CDR2 YYREEE (reference sequence). The CDR3 runs 15 residues. CDR3 coding DNA: TGTGCCAGCAGCCTTGACAGGGGGTTCACAGATACGCAGTATTTT. This gives the protein CASSLDRGFTDTQYF.

This clonotype was recorded many times. V usage is TRBV19 and J usage is TRBJ2-1, with D maybe TRBD2 (5 bases). Germline V gene sequence: CDR1 LNHDA, CDR2 SQIVND (reference sequence). The CDR3 has 13 residues. The V end lost 4 bases, the J end lost 6 bases, and 10 bases lay between the germline ends. Here the CDR3 reads CASSRGFSNEQFF. Written as DNA, the CDR3 is TGTGCCAGTAGTAGAGGGTTTAGCAATGAGCAGTTCTTC.

This clonotype was found many times. The rearrangement joins TRBV29-1 to TRBJ2-1; 7 bases match TRBD2. The CDR3 covers 16 residues. V was pared by 3 bases and J by 0 bases, with 8 bases of the junction left unmatched. CDR1 and CDR2 (germline): SQVTM, ANQGSEA. In nucleotides, the CDR3 is TGCAGCGTTGACGGGCTAGCGGAAAGCTCCTACAATGAGCAGTTCTTC. Its protein product is CSVDGLAESSYNEQFF.

This clonotype was found many times. This sequence joins TRBV6-5 and TRBJ2-2; either TRBD1 or TRBD2 may fit D (7 bases each). CDR1 is MNHEY, CDR2 SVGAGI, per germline. This CDR3 contains 18 residues. V was trimmed by 10 bases and J by 6 bases, leaving 30 bases between them. The DNA for the CDR3 is TGTGCCACCAGAGGGGAGGGGGCTCGCATCAGGTCATCCGGGGAGCTGTTTTTT. It is translated as CATRGEGARIRSSGELFF.

This clonotype was seen once. The chain carries TRBV5-1 and TRBJ1-5; D not certain. The CDR3 runs 14 residues. Germline V gene lookup returns CDR1 SGHRS and CDR2 YFSETQ. V lost 4 bases to trimming and J lost 5 bases, with 13 bases between them. CDR3 in DNA: TGCGCCAGCAGCCCGTCCACCGGACATCAGCCCCAGCATTTT. Its translation: CASSPSTGHQPQHF.

This clonotype was detected many times. The CDR3 here is CASSLLSWGHGTEAFF. CDR3 nucleotide sequence: TGTGCCAGCAGCCTACTATCTTGGGGGCACGGCACTGAAGCTTTCTTT. The chain is built from TRBV7-2 and TRBJ1-1; possibly TRBD1 for D (6 bases). Deletions cut 5 bases from V and 4 bases from J, with 20 bases between. This CDR3 has 16 amino acids. The germline V gene encodes CDR1 SGHTA and CDR2 FQGNSA. The full variable domain, completed using reference TRBV7-2 and TRBJ1-1, is GAGVSQSPSNKVTEKGKDVELRCDPISGHTALYWYRQSLGQGLEFLIYFQGNSAPDKSGLPSDRFSAERTGGSVSTLTIQRTQQEDSAVYLCASSLLSWGHGTEAFFGQGTRLTVV.

At least ten counts were recorded for this clonotype. This rearrangement joins TRBV7-9 to TRBJ2-5; maybe TRBD2 (5 bases). CDR1 is SEHNR and CDR2 is FQNEAQ in the germline V gene (reference sequence). CDR3 length equals 17 residues. Trimming removed 2 bases from V and 2 bases from J, with 18 bases in between. The CDR3 is CASSLTLQRRKQETQYF. Written as DNA, the CDR3 is TGTGCCAGCAGCTTAACCCTCCAGCGGAGGAAGCAAGAGACCCAGTACTTC.

By sample share, this clonotype is medium-sized. The chain uses TRBV28 and TRBJ2-1; 8 bases agree with TRBD2. This CDR3 region has 13 residues. Trimming removed 2 bases from V and 9 bases from J; junction bases left unmatched: 3. CDR1 MDHEN and CDR2 SYDVKM come from the germline V gene. This CDR3 is CASSLSGSREQFF. The CDR3 nucleotides are TGTGCCAGCAGTTTAAGCGGGAGTCGTGAGCAGTTCTTC.